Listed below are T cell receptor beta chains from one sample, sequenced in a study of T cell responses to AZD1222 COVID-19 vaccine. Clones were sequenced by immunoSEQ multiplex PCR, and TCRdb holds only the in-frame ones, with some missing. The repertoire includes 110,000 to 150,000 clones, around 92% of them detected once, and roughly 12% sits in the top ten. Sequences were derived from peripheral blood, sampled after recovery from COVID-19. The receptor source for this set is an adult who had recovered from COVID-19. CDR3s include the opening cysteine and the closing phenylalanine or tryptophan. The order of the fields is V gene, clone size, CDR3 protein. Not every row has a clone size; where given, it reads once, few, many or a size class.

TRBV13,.,CASSLGRDTNEKLFF
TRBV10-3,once,CAPWGASNPPTYEQYF
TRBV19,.,CASSPRTSGNYEQYF
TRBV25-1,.,CASSVTYEQYF
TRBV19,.,CASSISATTNEKLFF
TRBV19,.,CASSARDSKRTNEQYF
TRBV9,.,CASSYREGERYGYTF
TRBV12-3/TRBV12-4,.,CASSLAGNTEAFF
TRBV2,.,CASSVWGLTYEQYF
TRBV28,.,CATQRAGANNNEQFF
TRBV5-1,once,CASSLGTGEAQYF
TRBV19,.,CASSIERLAGGDYNEQFF
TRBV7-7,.,CASSLEAGGPGEQYF
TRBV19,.,CASSFTGGFGNNQPQHF
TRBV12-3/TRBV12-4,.,CASSDNEQFF
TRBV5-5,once,CASSFSIQNYEQYF
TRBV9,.,CASSVGLAGNTGELFF
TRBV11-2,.,CASSSGLINEKLFF
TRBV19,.,CASSQGNSYEQYF
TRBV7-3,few,CASSAVGDEQFF
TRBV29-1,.,CSVGRVRGTGGPDTQYF
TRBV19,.,CASSIVSGNQPQHF
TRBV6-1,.,CASSEPATPQYF
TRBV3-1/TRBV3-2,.,CASSQRDTEAFF
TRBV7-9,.,CASSLARTSGTYEQYF
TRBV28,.,CASSFDRGGPDTQYF
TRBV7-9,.,CASSLIPGPWGTDTQYF
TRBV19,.,CASSMTLAGMLGELFF
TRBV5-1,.,CASRDRQGPYEQYF
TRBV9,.,CASSSLLSGLEQFF
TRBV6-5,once,CASSWAVPMNTEAFF
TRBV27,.,CASSQGQGAYNEQFF
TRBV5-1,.,CASRLSQTGELFF
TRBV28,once,CASSSPAGTFNEQFF
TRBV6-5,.,CASSYMPTGGAYEQYF
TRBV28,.,CASSLPAVVTEAFF
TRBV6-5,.,CASSPTGDQPQHF
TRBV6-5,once,CASSYPADRGNQPQHF
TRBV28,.,CASTLGLQPQHF
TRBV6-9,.,CASSYSRGGYTF
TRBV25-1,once,CASSAGQGISYEQYF
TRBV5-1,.,CASSLGQGTFPYEQYF
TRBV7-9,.,CASSLGAGEGEQFF